Following are 27 T cell receptor beta chains from one sample sequenced in a study of T-cell reconstitution after alpha-beta-depleted transplantation in children listed by TCRdb under 2016. The library was prepared using PCR. TCRdb records Illumina HiSeq 2500 as the sequencer. To normalize quantification of the TCRbeta repertoire, the TCR libraries were built with molecular barcoding that relied on unique molecular identifiers. TCRdb cleaned the public reads at Q25 with fastp, built clones with MiXCR and kept in-frame beta chains. Rows with one shared CDR3 protein collapse into an entry with the most common genes and DNA. Across this sample there are hundreds of thousands of distinct CDR3 sequences, with roughly 17% seen only once. The top ten clones comprise over 0.95% of the sample. The material was PBMCs from the stem cell graft donor, obtained from the stem cell graft. The receptors here all came from a human donor who donated a stem cell graft to a child with acute myeloid leukemia.

Notes on this clonotype: A much larger clone differs by one base, so this may be a read error. The chain links TRBV5-6 to TRBJ2-1; D unclear. The CDR3 consists of 12 residues. From germline, CDR1 is SGHDT and CDR2 YYEEEE. The CDR3 DNA is TGTGCCAGCAGCGACCTCTTCAATGAGCGGTTCTTC. Protein: CASSDLFNERFF. Complete variable domain (other parts from reference TRBV5-6 and TRBJ2-1): DAGVTQSPTHLIKTRGQQVTLRCSPKSGHDTVSWYQQALGQGPQFIFQYYEEEERQRGNFPDRFSGHQFPNYSSELNVNALLLGDSALYLCASSDLFNERFFGPGTRLTVL.

In its sample, this clonotype was seen many times. This chain joins TRBV20-1 and TRBJ2-4; tentatively, D is TRBD1 (6 bases). V was cut by 0 bases and J by 0 bases, with 12 bases left in between. Germline V gives CDR1 DFQATT, CDR2 SNEGSKA (reference sequence). The CDR3 is 16 residues long. The DNA of the CDR3 is TGCAGTGCTAGAGATCCCACAGGGATAGCCAAAAACATTCAGTACTTC. Its protein is CSARDPTGIAKNIQYF.

The chain links TRBV15 to TRBJ2-7; D gene ambiguous. The CDR3 sequence is 14 residues long. Germline CDR1 and CDR2: LNHNV and YYDKDF (reference sequence). Trimming stripped 0 bases from V and 2 bases from J, with 8 bases between. The CDR3 loop is CATSRETVAYEQYF. Here the CDR3 DNA reads TGTGCCACCAGCAGAGAGACGGTTGCCTACGAGCAGTACTTC.

The V call is TRBV27, the J call TRBJ1-1; no firm D call. This CDR3 has 11 amino acids. The V end was cut by 7 bases, the J end by 7 bases, with 10 bases between. Germline CDR1 and CDR2: MNHEY and SMNVEV (reference sequence). The CDR3 nucleotides read TGTGCCAGCATTTTTATGGGTGAAGCTTTCTTT. Translated, it gives CASIFMGEAFF.

To note about this clonotype: With a much larger clone just one base away, this may be a read error. V is TRBV20-1 and J is TRBJ2-3; 7 positions match TRBD1. The CDR3 has 15 amino acids. The ends lost 7 bases at V and 6 bases at J; junction bases unmatched: 16. Per the germline V gene, CDR1 is DFQATT and CDR2 is SNEGSKA (reference sequence). The CDR3, as DNA: TGCAGTGTTAGGGGGCGGGTGGTCGTCCGGGATACGCAGTATTTT. Its protein product is CSVRGRVVVRDTQYF.

This rearrangement joins TRBV4-1 to TRBJ2-7; weak D call: TRBD1 (5 bases). The CDR3 spans 15 residues. Germline CDR1 is MGHRA and CDR2 is YSYEKL. V shed 4 bases and J shed 1 base, with 14 bases lying between them. The CDR3 is CASSLLPGNSYEQYV. The CDR3 bases are TGCGCCAGCAGCCTTCTACCAGGGAATTCCTACGAGCAGTACGTC.

The J gene is TRBJ2-5, the V gene TRBV20-1, with TRBD2 as a possible D gene (7 bases). Germline CDR1 DFQATT, CDR2 SNEGSKA (reference sequence). The CDR3 totals 14 residues. V gave up 6 bases and J gave up 5 bases, with 19 bases separating them. In nucleotides, the CDR3 is TGCAGTGCCCAATTGGGGGGGGCTGGGGAGACCCAGTACTTC. This encodes CSAQLGGAGETQYF.

This clonotype was seen many times. The rearrangement links TRBV27 to TRBJ1-1; D uncertain. The CDR3 covers 14 residues. V lost 5 bases and J 1 base, leaving 11 bases between the germline ends. Germline V gene sequence: CDR1 MNHEY, CDR2 SMNVEV (reference sequence). CDR3 sequence reads: CASSNWQKNTEAFF. The CDR3 coding sequence is TGTGCCAGCAGTAACTGGCAGAAGAACACTGAAGCTTTCTTT.

The sample holds many counts of this clonotype. The gene calls are TRBV20-1 and TRBJ2-1; TRBD2 is a possible D gene (5 bases). The germline V gene encodes CDR1 DFQATT and CDR2 SNEGSKA (reference sequence). V gave up 4 bases and J gave up 3 bases, with 16 bases separating them. The CDR3 has 15 amino acids. CDR3 loop: CSAILRGGLYNEQFF. CDR3 nucleotides: TGCAGTGCTATCCTTAGAGGAGGCCTCTACAATGAGCAGTTCTTC.

The rearrangement joins TRBV7-9 to TRBJ2-1, with D possibly being TRBD2 (5 bases). This CDR3 spans 15 amino acids. The germline V gene encodes CDR1 SEHNR and CDR2 FQNEAQ (reference sequence). The ends were cut back, 1 base at V and 5 bases at J, with 12 bases in the middle. The CDR3 sequence: CASSLVGLPNNEQFF. The DNA for the CDR3 is TGTGCCAGCAGCTTAGTAGGACTCCCAAACAATGAGCAGTTCTTC.

The J gene is TRBJ1-1, the V gene TRBV15; D might be TRBD1 (5 bases). The CDR3 contains 17 residues. Germline V CDR1 and CDR2: LNHNV, YYDKDF (reference sequence). V shed 2 bases and J shed 4 bases, with 20 bases lying between them. The DNA for the CDR3 is TGTGCCACCAGCAGATCAGGGTCTCGAGCACGGGGCACTGAAGCTTTCTTT. Translating gives CATSRSGSRARGTEAFF.

This clonotype came up many times. The V gene is TRBV6-5, the J gene TRBJ1-5; D ambiguous. The V end lost 0 bases, the J end lost 4 bases, and 7 bases lay between the germline ends. The CDR3 contains 14 residues. Germline CDR1 and CDR2: MNHEY and SVGAGI. In nucleotides, the CDR3 is TGTGCCAGCAGTTACTCGGGCAGGAATCAGCCCCAGCATTTT. Translated: CASSYSGRNQPQHF.

This clonotype was counted only a few times. V and J are TRBV7-2 and TRBJ2-2; possibly TRBD2 for D (5 bases). The V gene's germline CDR1 is SGHTA and CDR2 FQGNSA. The CDR3 loop spans 15 amino acids. V was trimmed by 5 bases and J by 4 bases, leaving 14 bases between them. The CDR3 sequence is CASSPPAGSTGELFF. In nucleotides, the CDR3 is TGTGCCAGCAGCCCGCCGGCGGGTAGCACCGGGGAGCTGTTTTTT.

A remark on this clonotype: Given a much more abundant clone one base away, this may be a read error. The chain couples TRBV12-3 or TRBV12-4 to TRBJ1-1, with TRBD1 as a possible D gene (5 bases). CDR3 length: 15 amino acids. V shed 3 bases and J shed 0 bases, with 11 bases lying between them. The CDR3 region is CASSLTKDMNTEAFF. The CDR3 DNA reads TGTGCCAGCAGTTTGACCAAGGACATGAACACTGAAGCTTTCTTT.

The chain has TRBV7-2 and TRBJ2-3; TRBD2 matches at 11 bases. The junction had 5 bases not matched to a gene; V was cut back by 1 base and J by 2 bases. This CDR3 is built from 17 residues. Germline CDR1 reads SGHTA; CDR2 reads FQGNSA. In DNA, the CDR3 is TGTGCCAGCAGCTTAGGACTAGCGGGGCAAGTCACAGATACGCAGTATTTT. Residues: CASSLGLAGQVTDTQYF.

This chain joins TRBV5-8 and TRBJ2-4; no clear D gene. The CDR3 has 17 residues. Germline V lookup: CDR1 SGHTS, CDR2 YDEGEE. Trimming took 2 bases from V and 1 from J, leaving 16 bases between them. The CDR3 loop reads CASSFVWAVDAKNIQYF. In nucleotides, the CDR3 is TGTGCCAGCAGCTTCGTTTGGGCCGTCGATGCCAAAAACATTCAGTACTTC.

Note on this clonotype: A much larger clone lies a single base off, so this may be a read error. J is TRBJ2-7 and V is TRBV5-1; D tentatively fits TRBD1 or TRBD2 (6 bases each). The germline V gene encodes CDR1 SGHRS and CDR2 YFSETQ. The CDR3 totals 15 residues. V lost 0 bases and J lost 1, with 11 bases in between. CDR3 in DNA: TGCGCCAGCAGCTTGGCCGGGGGCATGTCCTACGAGCAGTACTTC. Amino acids: CASSLAGGMSYEQYF.

This clonotype was counted many times. This chain joins TRBV10-3 and TRBJ1-2; the D gene is possibly TRBD1 (5 bases). This CDR3 has 14 residues. Trimming removed 4 bases from V and 3 bases from J, with 12 bases in between. Looked up from germline, CDR1 is ENHRY and CDR2 is SYGVKD. CDR3: CAISAGGPDYGYTF. In DNA form, the CDR3 reads TGTGCCATCAGTGCCGGGGGACCTGACTATGGCTACACCTTC.

This clonotype was detected many times. The chain employs TRBV6-5 and TRBJ1-5; D uncertain. The CDR3 spans 14 residues. Trimming cost V 1 base and J 6 bases, with 10 bases left between them. From germline, CDR1 is MNHEY and CDR2 SVGAGI. The CDR3, as DNA: TGTGCCAGCAGTTACTATGGAATGGGTCAGCCCCAGCATTTT. Its protein product is CASSYYGMGQPQHF.

This clonotype has a count of ten or more. This chain uses TRBV5-1 with TRBJ2-7; 7 positions match TRBD2. Germline CDR1 and CDR2: SGHRS and YFSETQ. The V gene end was trimmed by 2 bases and the J gene end by 5 bases; junction bases not matched to a gene: 4. The length of the CDR3 is 13 residues. The CDR3 coding sequence is TGCGCCAGCAGCTTCAGGGAGGGTCACGAGCAGTACTTC. Translation: CASSFREGHEQYF.

This clonotype was observed a handful of times. The V call is TRBV25-1, the J call TRBJ1-1; D is unresolved. CDR1 is MGHDK, CDR2 SYGVNS, per germline. V lost 3 bases, J lost 2 bases, and 7 bases lay in between. The CDR3 is 13 residues long. The CDR3 sequence: CASSEAANTEAFF. The DNA of the CDR3 is TGTGCCAGCAGTGAGGCAGCTAACACTGAAGCTTTCTTT.

This clonotype was recorded many times. The rearrangement joins TRBV29-1 to TRBJ1-4, with D maybe TRBD1 (5 bases). The CDR3 consists of 13 residues. Germline loops: CDR1 SQVTM, CDR2 ANQGSEA. V lost 5 bases and J lost 6, with 13 bases in between. The CDR3 sequence: CSVKGWGDEKLFF. CDR3 in DNA: TGCAGCGTTAAGGGGTGGGGAGATGAAAAACTGTTTTTT.

At least ten counts were recorded for this clonotype. The CDR3 sequence: CASSLDRGTTDTQYF. The DNA of the CDR3 is TGCGCCAGCAGCTTGGACAGAGGAACAACAGATACGCAGTATTTT. The V call is TRBV5-1, the J call TRBJ2-3; D is uncertain. Germline V gives CDR1 SGHRS, CDR2 YFSETQ. The CDR3 loop spans 15 amino acids. Trimming took off 0 bases at V and 3 bases at J, with 11 bases between the two ends.

The V gene is TRBV7-9, the J gene TRBJ2-5; tentative D call: TRBD1 (5 bases). This CDR3 has 14 amino acids. V was trimmed by 1 base and J by 5 bases, leaving 11 bases between them. The germline CDR1 and CDR2 sequences are SEHNR and FQNEAQ (reference sequence). CDR3 DNA sequence: TGTGCCAGCAGCTTAGTAGGGGTGCGGGAGACCCAGTACTTC. Protein sequence: CASSLVGVRETQYF. Complete variable domain (other parts from reference TRBV7-9 and TRBJ2-5): DTGVSQNPRHKITKRGQNVTFRCDPISEHNRLYWYRQTLGQGPEFLTYFQNEAQLEKSRLLSDRFSAERPKGSFSTLEIQRTEQGDSAMYLCASSLVGVRETQYFGPGTRLLVL.

This sequence joins TRBV5-6 and TRBJ1-2; 7 bases are a match to TRBD1. The CDR3 has 17 residues. CDR1 and CDR2 (germline): SGHDT, YYEEEE. V trimming: 3 bases; J trimming: 5 bases; junction bases outside the gene matches: 16. The CDR3 bases are TGTGCCAGCAGCTCCGACATCCATTGGACAGGAGGGTATGGCTACACCTTC. Translated, it gives CASSSDIHWTGGYGYTF.

The V call is TRBV5-1, the J call TRBJ1-6; 8 nucleotides line up with TRBD1. In germline, CDR1 is SGHRS, CDR2 YFSETQ. With V trimmed by 4 bases and J by 8 bases, 5 bases remained unmatched. The CDR3 is 14 amino acids. Written as DNA, the CDR3 is TGCGCCAGCAGCACCACAGGGGGTTATTCACCCCTCCACTTT. It encodes CASSTTGGYSPLHF.

About this clonotype: At one end the junction does not follow the germline gene, possibly because of a read error. The gene calls are TRBV5-1 and TRBJ1-5; unclear D gene. The CDR3 covers 13 residues. The germline V gene has CDR1 SGHRS and CDR2 YFSETQ. CDR3 DNA sequence: TGCGCCAGCAGCTTGGGTTCCAATGAGCCCCAGCATTTT. It translates to CASSLGSNEPQHF. The whole variable domain, filled in from reference TRBV5-1 and TRBJ1-5, reads KAGVTQTPRYLIKTRGQQVTLSCSPISGHRSVSWYQQTPGQGLQFLFEYFSETQRNKGNFPGRFSGRQFSNSRSEMNVSTLELGDSALYLCASSLGSNEPQHFGDGTRLSIL.